This T cell receptor (beta chain) was captured by sequencing in a study of T cell responses to AZD1222 COVID-19 vaccine (dated by TCRdb to the early 2020s). With regard to the full study: Because spike-specific TCR depth and breadth did not differ between the two schedules, AZD1222 recipients who got a second dose at roughly 4 weeks were pooled with those who got a second dose at roughly 12 weeks. A total of just over 230 trial participants underwent TCR sequencing, of whom about 210 received two doses of AZD1222 and some 26 received two doses of the MenACWY control vaccine. Enrollment into the trials was organized by age into subgroups of 18-55, 56-69 and 70-plus years, and those subgroups contained around 150, 28 and 57 TCR-sequenced participants, respectively.

Paper-wide results and their limitations: Conclusions about previously exposed vaccinees were limited because only six AZD1222 recipients were SARS-CoV-2 seropositive at baseline. Because no day 14 peak-response samples were available, the repertoires could be characterized only after the peak T cell response. After two AZD1222 doses, both the breadth and the depth of spike-specific TCRs were significantly higher than at day 0 and than in MenACWY recipients. Epitopes outside the regions mutated in the B.1.351 and B.1.1.7 variants were reportedly recognized by nearly half of the unique spike-specific TCRs. The vaccine-associated CD4 TCRs covered the entire spike protein, and the dominant responses fell in regions 160-218 and 743-854. Most participants were white British and females outnumbered males, and the authors suggested that clonal diversity may have been underestimated. The 56-69-year group was small, and its depth increase did not reach significance, likely because of low power.

Remarks on this clone: Its antigen is not yet known. No quality values exist for individual bases; no much larger clone is one base distant.

Interpreted using the paper, the time point label stands for: baseline before first vaccination. Vaccinee samples were obtained from the UK trials COV001 and COV002, which included a single-blind randomized controlled phase 2/3 trial of AZD1222 (ChAdOx1 nCoV-19) in healthy adults. Trial participant PBMC samples were collected at day 0 and day 28 after the second dose for TCRbeta chain sequencing. The CDR3 regions of human TCRbeta chains were analyzed by immunosequencing. On the authors' methods: Repertoire TCRs were matched against a reference library of SARS-CoV-2-specific TCRs generated with the MIRA antigen-specificity platform. Breadth meant the fraction of unique TCRs that were SARS-CoV-2-associated, whereas depth meant the fraction of total T cells that were SARS-CoV-2-associated. Using the MIRA data, each spike-specific TCR was assigned both to the spike region to which the TCR was reactive and to a CD4 or CD8 class. Log10-transformed breadth and depth values were compared by one-way ANOVA with Sidak's multiple comparisons tests. TCRdb limited this immuneACCESS table to in-frame rearrangements with V and J called. A share of clones is missing; checked studies link under half to unresolved V genes, and the rest is unexplained. V and J calls and clone size come straight from that table; D and trimming were deduced from the DNA. This sample is represented by some 100,000 clones; roughly nine tenths of them were singletons. The ten largest make up 15% to 20% of the sample.

Material: peripheral blood, obtained on day 0 of AZD1222 vaccination. The receptor was derived from an adult in good health.

The CDR3 has the sequence CASSASTDYGYTF. The bases read TGTGCCAGCAGTGCCTCGACAGATTATGGCTACACCTTC. Here the chain combines TRBV6-4 and TRBJ1-2; tentative D gene TRBD1, with 5 bases matching. Measured from the cysteine to the phenylalanine, the CDR3 is 13 residues long. The read is trimmed to its CDR3 DNA, 39 bases read in frame from base 1. V is reduced by 4 bases and J by 5 bases, leaving a spacing of 11 bases between them. CDR1 MRHNA and CDR2 SNTAGT were looked up in the germline V gene.